This T cell receptor beta chain was sequenced for a study of T cells in Graves' hyperthyroidism and ophthalmopathy. Whole-study results and caveats: The majority of expanded thyroid clonotypes above 0.001 also appeared in blood.

Trimming removed 0 bases from V and 5 bases from J, with 13 bases in between. Germline V gene data show CDR1 as KGHSH and CDR2 as LQKENI. CDR3 length: 15 amino acids. A 10 ml volume of fresh peripheral blood provided the PBMCs. Authors of the study amplified TCR beta CDR3 regions from RNA transcripts. HTBI primers drove first-round RT-PCR of the TCR CDR3. From the multiplex PCR reads, TCRdb called clonotypes with MiXCR, one entry per CDR3 protein. The sample lists over 450,000 distinct CDR3 sequences, roughly 14% occurring once. There are many counts of this clonotype. As yet, its antigen is unknown. The clonotype was recovered from a woman between 18 and 30 years old with Graves' hyperthyroidism. Material: blood. The genes are TRBV18 and TRBJ2-5; tentatively, D is TRBD2 (5 bases). CDR3 in DNA: TGTGCCAGCTCACCACCCTGGGAGCCCGGGGAGACCCAGTACTTC. Protein: CASSPPWEPGETQYF.